Listed here is a single TCR beta chain. Its antigen is not known. Unstimulated regulatory T cells (CD4+CD25+CD127-), CD4+CD25- non-regulatory cells, CD4 and CD8 cells were FACS-sorted from thawed PBMCs. This CDR3 region has 16 residues. In germline, CDR1 is SEHNR, CDR2 FQNEAQ (reference sequence). J gave up 3 bases and V 4 bases, and 9 bases lay outside the gene matches. This record belongs to a study of Tregs in tolerant kidney transplant recipients. On the study more broadly: Mixed chimerism was transient after nonmyeloablative marrow transplants from related graft donors.

General observations from the study: Donor-specific Treg expansion exceeded global Treg expansion in tolerant patients, suggesting antigen drive.

TCRdb's table, derived via immunoSEQ multiplex PCR, lists solely in-frame clones and lacks some. This table has about 66,000 clones, more than 90% appearing once. The sequencing here drew on CD8+ T cells from blood, taken before the transplant. The V gene is TRBV7-9, the J gene TRBJ2-1; TRBD2 aligns across 7 bases. The sequence was collected from a human donor who received a combined kidney and bone marrow transplant. The CDR3 DNA sequence: TGTGCCAGCAGCTCAAACAGACTAGCCGTCTACAATGAGCAGTTCTTC. Protein product: CASSSNRLAVYNEQFF. The full variable domain, rest sourced from reference TRBV7-9 and TRBJ2-1, is DTGVSQNPRHKITKRGQNVTFRCDPISEHNRLYWYRQTLGQGPEFLTYFQNEAQLEKSRLLSDRFSAERPKGSFSTLEIQRTEQGDSAMYLCASSSNRLAVYNEQFFGPGTRLTVL.